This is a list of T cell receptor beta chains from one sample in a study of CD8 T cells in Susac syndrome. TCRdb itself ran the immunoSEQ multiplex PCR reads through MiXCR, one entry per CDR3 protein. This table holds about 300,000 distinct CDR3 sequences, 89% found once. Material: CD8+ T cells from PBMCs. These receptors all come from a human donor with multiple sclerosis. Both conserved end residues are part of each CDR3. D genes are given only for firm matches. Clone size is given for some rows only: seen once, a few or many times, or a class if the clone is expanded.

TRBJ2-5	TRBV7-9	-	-	TGTGCCAGCAGCTTAGCGCCCGAACCGCCAGGGGAGACCCAGTACTTC	CASSLAPEPPGETQYF
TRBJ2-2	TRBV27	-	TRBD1	TGTGCCAGCAGTTTCGGACAGGGTGCCGGGGAGCTGTTTTTT	CASSFGQGAGELFF
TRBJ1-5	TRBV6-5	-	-	TGTGCCAGCCGCCGCTCTGGTCGCAATCAGCCCCAGCATTTT	CASRRSGRNQPQHF
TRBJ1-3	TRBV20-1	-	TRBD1	TGCAGTGCTAACGTCCGGGACAGGGGAACATATCGAAACACCATATATTTT	CSANVRDRGTYRNTIYF
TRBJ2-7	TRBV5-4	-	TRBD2	TGTGCCAGCAGCTTCAGCGGGGGGCCATCCTACGAGCAGTACTTC	CASSFSGGPSYEQYF
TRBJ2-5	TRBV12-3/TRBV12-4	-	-	TGTGCCAGCAGTTTTTTGAAATGGACCCAGTACTTC	CASSFLKWTQYF
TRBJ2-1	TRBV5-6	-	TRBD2	TGTGCCAGCAGCTCCCTAGCGGGAGTTAATGAGCAGTTCTTC	CASSSLAGVNEQFF
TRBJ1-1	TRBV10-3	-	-	TGTGCCATCAGTGAGACGACAGGAACTGAAGCTTTCTTT	CAISETTGTEAFF
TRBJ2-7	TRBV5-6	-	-	TGTGCCAGCAGCCTTGGGAATACCTACGAGCAGTACTTC	CASSLGNTYEQYF
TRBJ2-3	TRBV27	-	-	TGTGCCAGCAGTTTATACCAGGGTACAGATACGCAGTATTTT	CASSLYQGTDTQYF
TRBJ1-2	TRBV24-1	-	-	TGTGCCACGACCGGCCTCCGGCAGCCGGGTGGCTACACCTTC	CATTGLRQPGGYTF
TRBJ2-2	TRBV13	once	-	TGTGCCAGCAGGCTGACAGGTGCAACCGGGGAGCTGTTTTTT	CASRLTGATGELFF
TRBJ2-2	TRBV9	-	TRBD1	TGTGCCAGCAGCCTCAAGTCAGGGGGCTTGGGGACCGGGGAGCTGTTTTTT	CASSLKSGGLGTGELFF
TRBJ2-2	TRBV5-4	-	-	TGTGCCAGCAGCACGGACCCCAGCGGGGAGCTGTTTTTT	CASSTDPSGELFF
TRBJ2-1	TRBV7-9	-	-	TGTGCCAGCAGCCCACTGGACGGTACCAATGAGCAGTTCTTC	CASSPLDGTNEQFF
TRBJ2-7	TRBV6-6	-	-	TGTGCCAGCAGTTATTTGGCCGTCTCCTACGAGCAGTACTTC	CASSYLAVSYEQYF
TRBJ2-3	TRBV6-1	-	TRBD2	TGTGCCAGCAGTTTTTATGCGGGGGGCACAGATACGCAGTATTTT	CASSFYAGGTDTQYF
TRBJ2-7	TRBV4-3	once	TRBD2	TGCGCCAGCAGCCAAGATCTGCGCGGGGGGACCTACGAGCAGTACTTC	CASSQDLRGGTYEQYF
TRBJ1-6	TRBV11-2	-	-	TGTGCCAGCAGCTTAGACGGGGGGATGTTAAGTTCACCCCTCCACTTT	CASSLDGGMLSSPLHF
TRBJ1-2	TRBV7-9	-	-	TGTGCCAGCAGCCAACCCACAGGCGAACTTAACTATGGCTACACCTTC	CASSQPTGELNYGYTF
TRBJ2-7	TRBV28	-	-	TGTGCCAGCAGCCTAGGGCTCTGGAACGAGCAGTACTTC	CASSLGLWNEQYF
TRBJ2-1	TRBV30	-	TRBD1	TGTGCCTGGAATGACAGGGGGCGTGAGCAGTTCTTC	CAWNDRGREQFF
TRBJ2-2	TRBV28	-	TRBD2	TGTGCCAGCAGTCGGGGGGGAACCGGGGAGCTGTTTTTT	CASSRGGTGELFF
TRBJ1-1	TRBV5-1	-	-	TGCGCCAGCAGCTTGGAGGCTCCAGGGATCGCGAACACTGAAGCTTTCTTT	CASSLEAPGIANTEAFF
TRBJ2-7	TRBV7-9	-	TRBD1	TGTGCCAGCAGCCCAGGGGGTAACCTCTACGAGCAGTACTTC	CASSPGGNLYEQYF
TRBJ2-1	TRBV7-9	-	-	TGTGCCAGCAGCTTAATTTCCGATGAGCAGTTCTTC	CASSLISDEQFF
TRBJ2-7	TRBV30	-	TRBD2	TGTGCCTGGAGTGCGGGACTAGCGGGCTCCTACGAGCAGTACTTC	CAWSAGLAGSYEQYF
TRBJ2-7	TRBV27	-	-	TGTGCCAGCCGAAATACAGGGAACGAGCAGTACTTC	CASRNTGNEQYF
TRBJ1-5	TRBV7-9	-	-	TGTGCCAGCAGCCTAGAGGGTGAACGGGGGCCCGATCAGCCCCAGCATTTT	CASSLEGERGPDQPQHF
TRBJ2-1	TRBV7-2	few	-	TGTGCCAGCAGCCAACACCTATCCAATGAGCAGTTCTTC	CASSQHLSNEQFF
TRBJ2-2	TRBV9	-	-	TGTGCCAGCAGCGTAAACCGAGGTCAGGACACCGGGGAGCTGTTTTTT	CASSVNRGQDTGELFF
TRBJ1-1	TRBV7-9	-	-	TGTGCCAGCAGCTTAGAAAAGGGGAGGGACACTGAAGCTTTCTTT	CASSLEKGRDTEAFF
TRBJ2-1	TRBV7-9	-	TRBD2	TGTGCCAGCAGCTTAGGACTAGCGGGAGATGAGCAGTTCTTC	CASSLGLAGDEQFF
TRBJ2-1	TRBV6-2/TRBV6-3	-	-	TGTGCCAGCAGTCTTGGGGACGGAAGCTACAATGAGCAGTTCTTC	CASSLGDGSYNEQFF
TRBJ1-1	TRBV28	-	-	TGTGCCAGCAGGGACAGTGGCACTGAAGCTTTCTTT	CASRDSGTEAFF
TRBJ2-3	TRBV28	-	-	TGTGCCAGCAGTGGACTGAACGAAAACACAGATACGCAGTATTTT	CASSGLNENTDTQYF
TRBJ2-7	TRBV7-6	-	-	TGTGCCAGCAGCCTAACAGACGGACAGACCTACGAGCAGTACTTC	CASSLTDGQTYEQYF
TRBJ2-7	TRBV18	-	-	TGTGCCAGCTCACCGGACAGCTCCTACGAGCAGTACTTC	CASSPDSSYEQYF
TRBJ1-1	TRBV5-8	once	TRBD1	TGTGCCAGCAGCTTTCCCGGGACAGACACTGAAGCTTTCTTT	CASSFPGTDTEAFF
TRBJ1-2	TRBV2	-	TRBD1	TGTGCCAGCAGTGCATGGAGCCCCGCATCGGACAGGGCGTCCGGATTCTATGGCTACACCTTC	CASSAWSPASDRASGFYGYTF
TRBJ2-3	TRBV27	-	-	TGTGCCAGCAGTCCACTTGGGGGACGCACAGATACGCAGTATTTT	CASSPLGGRTDTQYF
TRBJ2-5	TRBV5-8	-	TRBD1	TGTGCCAGCAGCTTCTTTGTAGGGGGCACGGAGACCCAGTACTTC	CASSFFVGGTETQYF
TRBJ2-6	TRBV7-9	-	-	TGTGCCAGCAGTAAATGGGGGGAATCCGGGGCCAACGTCCTGACTTTC	CASSKWGESGANVLTF
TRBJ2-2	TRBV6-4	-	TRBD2	TGTGCCAGCAGTGACGGGGGGGCCGGGGAGCTGTTTTTT	CASSDGGAGELFF
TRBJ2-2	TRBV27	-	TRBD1	TGTGCCAGCAGTTTATTGGGGACAGGGGGCCCAACCGGGGAGCTGTTTTTT	CASSLLGTGGPTGELFF
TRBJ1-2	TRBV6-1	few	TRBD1	TGTGCCGGGGGACAGCTCTATGGCTACACCTTC	CAGGQLYGYTF
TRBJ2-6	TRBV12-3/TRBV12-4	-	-	TGTGCCAGCAGACCTTCCTGGGGGGCCAACGTCCTGACTTTC	CASRPSWGANVLTF